The next 18 T cell receptor beta chains were all read from a single sample in a study of blood T cell repertoires in COVID-19. Profiled with immunoSEQ multiplex PCR; TCRdb holds only in-frame clones, not every one. The sample yields almost 400,000 clones, roughly 90% seen once. The sequenced material came from PBMCs or T cells enriched from blood (not recorded which). These receptors all come from a woman aged 30 to 39 with acute COVID-19.

The chain uses TRBV2 and TRBJ1-5; 11 nucleotides align to TRBD1. Germline loops: CDR1 SNHLY, CDR2 FYNNEI. Trimming took 5 bases from V and 5 from J; bases not matched to a gene: 2. The CDR3 length is 14 residues. CDR3 loop: CASSQGQGDQPQHF. CDR3 bases: TGTGCCAGCAGTCAGGGACAGGGGGATCAGCCCCAGCATTTT.

The rearrangement uses TRBV28 and TRBJ1-2, with 9 bases lining up with TRBD1. Per the germline V gene, CDR1 is MDHEN and CDR2 is SYDVKM. Trimming removed 5 bases from V and 5 bases from J; junction bases left unmatched: 21. This CDR3 is 19 amino acids long. The CDR3 spells CASSLRSRDRVRGSYGYTF. The CDR3 nucleotides are TGTGCCAGCAGTCTCCGGTCCCGGGACAGGGTCCGGGGGTCTTATGGCTACACCTTC.

This chain connects TRBV4-1 to TRBJ2-1; 9 bases match TRBD1. J lost 1 base, V lost 6 bases, and 4 bases had no gene match. Germline V gene sequence: CDR1 MGHRA, CDR2 YSYEKL. The CDR3 covers 15 residues. The CDR3 loop reads CASSPGTGSYNEQFF. CDR3 DNA: TGCGCCAGCAGTCCCGGGACAGGGTCCTACAATGAGCAGTTCTTC.

CDR3 amino acids: CASMGGAAYEQYF. CDR3 DNA: TGTGCCAGTATGGGGGGGGCCGCCTACGAGCAGTACTTC. This rearrangement joins TRBV19 to TRBJ2-7, with a weak D call TRBD2 (7 bases). The germline V and J ends were trimmed by 7 bases and 2 bases, with 12 bases remaining between them. The CDR3 has 13 amino acids. Germline V gene lookup returns CDR1 LNHDA and CDR2 SQIVND (reference sequence). Together with reference TRBV19 and TRBJ2-7, the CDR3 gives the full variable domain: DGGITQSPKYLFRKEGQNVTLSCEQNLNHDAMYWYRQDPGQGLRLIYYSQIVNDFQKGDIAEGYSVSREKKESFPLTVTSAQKNPTAFYLCASMGGAAYEQYFGPGTRLTVT.

This clone was seen once. The chain employs TRBV30 and TRBJ2-1; 9 nucleotides agree with TRBD2. V dropped 2 bases and J dropped 8; count of bases not matched to a gene: 4. This CDR3 contains 13 residues. CDR1 GTSNPN and CDR2 SVGIG come from the germline V gene (reference sequence). The DNA for the CDR3 is TGTGCCTGGAGTAGGCTAGCGGGGTATGAGCAGTTCTTC. It encodes CAWSRLAGYEQFF.

The chain has TRBV2 and TRBJ1-4; maybe TRBD1 (6 bases). The germline V gene encodes CDR1 SNHLY and CDR2 FYNNEI. Trimming stripped 7 bases from V and 4 bases from J, with 10 bases between. The CDR3 runs to 13 residues. CDR3 coding DNA: TGTGCCAGCATTCGAGGGGGTAATGAAAAACTGTTTTTT. This sequence encodes CASIRGGNEKLFF. Filled out from reference TRBV2 and TRBJ1-4, the complete variable domain reads EPEVTQTPSHQVTQMGQEVILRCVPISNHLYFYWYRQILGQKVEFLVSFYNNEISEKSEIFDDQFSVERPDGSNFTLKIRSTKLEDSAMYFCASIRGGNEKLFFGSGTQLSVL.

J is TRBJ2-7 and V is TRBV20-1; perhaps TRBD1 as D (5 bases). This CDR3 is built from 14 residues. V gave up 3 bases and J gave up 3 bases, with 15 bases separating them. In germline, CDR1 is DFQATT, CDR2 SNEGSKA (reference sequence). The CDR3 here is CSASRRQSYYEQYF. The CDR3 DNA is TGCAGTGCTAGTCGGAGACAGTCTTACTACGAGCAGTACTTC.

The CDR3, as DNA: TGTGCCACCAGCTTTGGCGGGGGCCACGGGGAGCTGTTTTTT. Translation gives CATSFGGGHGELFF. V usage is TRBV15 and J usage is TRBJ2-2; D is possibly TRBD2 (7 bases). Trimming took 5 bases from V and 7 from J, leaving 14 bases between them. Germline V gives CDR1 LNHNV, CDR2 YYDKDF (reference sequence). The CDR3 is 14 amino acids. Together with reference TRBV15 and TRBJ2-2, the CDR3 gives the full variable domain: DAMVIQNPRYQVTQFGKPVTLSCSQTLNHNVMYWYQQKSSQAPKLLFHYYDKDFNNEADTPDNFQSRRPNTSFCFLDIRSPGLGDTAMYLCATSFGGGHGELFFGEGSRLTVL.

This chain links TRBV9 with TRBJ1-6; D uncertain. Trimming took off 0 bases at V and 6 bases at J, with 10 bases between the two ends. Germline V CDR1 and CDR2: SGDLS, YYNGEE. This CDR3 is 15 amino acids long. CDR3 DNA sequence: TGTGCCAGCAGCGTAGGGTCAACGGGTAATTCACCCCTCCACTTT. Translated: CASSVGSTGNSPLHF.

The rearrangement links TRBV13 to TRBJ2-7; TRBD1 is a possible D gene (6 bases). Germline assignment: CDR1 PRHDT and CDR2 FYEKMQ (reference sequence). The length of the CDR3 is 13 residues. V was clipped by 2 bases and J by 5 bases, with 10 bases between them. The DNA of the CDR3 is TGTGCCAGCAGCTTAAGGCCAGGGGACGAGCAGTACTTC. It codes for CASSLRPGDEQYF.

The chain is built from TRBV19 and TRBJ1-4; no clear D gene. V was shortened by 3 bases and J by 8 bases, with 19 bases between the two germline ends. Germline lookup yields CDR1 LNHDA and CDR2 SQIVND (reference sequence). This CDR3 is 16 amino acids long. CDR3 loop: CASSIIYPASEEKLFF. DNA for the CDR3: TGTGCCAGTAGTATCATTTACCCGGCCAGCGAAGAAAAACTGTTTTTT.

The chain employs TRBV10-3 and TRBJ1-2; the match to TRBD1 covers 9 bases. With V trimmed by 1 base and J by 8 bases, 2 bases remained unmatched. CDR3 size: 13 residues. Looked up from germline, CDR1 is ENHRY and CDR2 is SYGVKD. CDR3 DNA: TGTGCCATCAGTGAGTGGACAGGGGTCGGCTACACCTTC. The encoded protein is CAISEWTGVGYTF.

The rearrangement joins TRBV5-6 to TRBJ1-6, with a weak D call TRBD1 (6 bases). Between the trimmed V and J ends, which lost 4 bases and 8 bases, there was a span of 13 bases. The CDR3 is 14 residues long. CDR1 is SGHDT and CDR2 is YYEEEE in the germline V gene. In DNA form, the CDR3 reads TGTGCCAGCAGCCCCGGACAGAAGTATTCACCCCTCCACTTT. This translates into CASSPGQKYSPLHF. Drawing the rest from reference TRBV5-6 and TRBJ1-6, the complete variable domain is DAGVTQSPTHLIKTRGQQVTLRCSPKSGHDTVSWYQQALGQGPQFIFQYYEEEERQRGNFPDRFSGHQFPNYSSELNVNALLLGDSALYLCASSPGQKYSPLHFGNGTRLTVT.

V is TRBV3-1 (or the pseudogene TRBV3-2) and J is TRBJ2-7; maybe TRBD2 (6 bases). CDR3 size: 12 residues. With 4 bases removed from V and 6 bases from J, the gap between germline ends came to 10 bases. Germline CDR1 LGHDT, CDR2 YNNKEL (reference sequence). The CDR3 coding sequence is TGTGCCAGCAGCCCCCAGGGACTCGAGCAGTACTTC. This encodes CASSPQGLEQYF.

The chain recombines TRBV28 with TRBJ2-4; no clear D gene. The germline CDR1 and CDR2 sequences are MDHEN and SYDVKM. The CDR3 consists of 13 residues. Trimming cost V 7 bases and J 7 bases, with 14 bases left between them. As DNA, the CDR3 is TGTGCCAGCACTGTTACAGATAGGAACATTCAGTACTTC. Translating gives CASTVTDRNIQYF.

The rearrangement links TRBV7-9 to TRBJ2-5, with 7 bases that match TRBD2. The CDR3 covers 16 residues. Germline trimming cut 2 bases from V and 2 bases from J; bases unmatched to any gene: 8. Germline lookup yields CDR1 SEHNR and CDR2 FQNEAQ (reference sequence). The CDR3 DNA follows: TGTGCCAGCAGCTTATCTTGGGAGGGCCCACAAGAGACCCAGTACTTC. Its protein product is CASSLSWEGPQETQYF.

The chain is built from TRBV12-5 and TRBJ1-2; 8 bases agree with TRBD1. The CDR3 totals 17 residues. Germline V gene sequence: CDR1 LGHNT, CDR2 FRNRAP. Trimming removed 2 bases from V and 3 bases from J; junction bases left unmatched: 11. CDR3 DNA sequence: TGTGCTAGTGGTTTGACGGCCGACAGGGGAGCGGACTATGGCTACACCTTC. Protein product: CASGLTADRGADYGYTF.

The V gene is TRBV18, the J gene TRBJ2-7; 10 nucleotides align to TRBD1. Germline CDR1 and CDR2: KGHSH and LQKENI. The CDR3 totals 15 residues. V lost 6 bases to trimming and J lost 7 bases; unmatched junction nucleotides: 12. In nucleotides, the CDR3 is TGTGCCAGCTCTCGTACCGGACAGGGGGTCGAAGAGCAGTACTTC. Protein: CASSRTGQGVEEQYF.